The T cell receptor beta chain described here comes from a study of cytomegalovirus exposure and HLA in healthy donors. PCR was performed using 60 Vbeta and 13 Jbeta primers. This table comes from immunoSEQ multiplex PCR, and its TCRdb copy is limited to in-frame clones, with some not included. The sample holds roughly 160,000 clones, approximately 88% seen once. Remarks on this clone: Its cognate antigen is unknown.

Findings and limits, study-wide: With high specificity and sensitivity, the classifier reportedly diagnosed cytomegalovirus status.

This CDR3 contains 14 residues. Germline CDR1 is SEHNR and CDR2 is FQNEAQ (reference sequence). Trimming took off 3 bases at V and 6 bases at J, with 12 bases between the two ends. Material: PBMCs. The source is a woman aged 25-40 years in good health and CMV-seronegative. The chain has TRBV7-9 and TRBJ1-5; D might be TRBD1 (5 bases). The CDR3 region has the DNA TGTGCCAGCAGCTTGGACACCGCTGTTCAGCCCCAGCATTTT. Translation: CASSLDTAVQPQHF.